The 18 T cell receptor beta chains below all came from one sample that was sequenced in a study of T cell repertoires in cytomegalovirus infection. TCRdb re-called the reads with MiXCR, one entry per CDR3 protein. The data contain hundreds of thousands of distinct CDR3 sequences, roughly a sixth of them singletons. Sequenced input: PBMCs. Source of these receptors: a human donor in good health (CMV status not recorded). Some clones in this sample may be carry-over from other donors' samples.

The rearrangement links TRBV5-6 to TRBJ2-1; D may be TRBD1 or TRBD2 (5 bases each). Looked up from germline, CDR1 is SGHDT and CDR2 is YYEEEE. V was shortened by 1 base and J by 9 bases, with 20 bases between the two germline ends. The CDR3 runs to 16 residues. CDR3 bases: TGTGCCAGCAGCTTGAGCGGCGGGCTCCGGGGCATTGAGCAGTTCTTC. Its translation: CASSLSGGLRGIEQFF.

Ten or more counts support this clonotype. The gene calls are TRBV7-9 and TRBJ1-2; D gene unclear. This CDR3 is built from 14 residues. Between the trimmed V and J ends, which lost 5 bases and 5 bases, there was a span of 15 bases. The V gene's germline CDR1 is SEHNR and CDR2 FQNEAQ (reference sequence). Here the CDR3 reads CASSLDLKLYGYTF. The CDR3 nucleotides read TGTGCCAGCAGCCTCGACCTCAAACTATATGGCTACACCTTC.

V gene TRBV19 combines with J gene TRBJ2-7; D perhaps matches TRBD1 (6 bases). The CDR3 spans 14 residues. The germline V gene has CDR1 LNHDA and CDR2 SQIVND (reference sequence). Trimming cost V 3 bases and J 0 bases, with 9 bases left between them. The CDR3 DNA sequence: TGTGCCAGTAGTATTGGGGACATCTCCTACGAGCAGTACTTC. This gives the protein CASSIGDISYEQYF.

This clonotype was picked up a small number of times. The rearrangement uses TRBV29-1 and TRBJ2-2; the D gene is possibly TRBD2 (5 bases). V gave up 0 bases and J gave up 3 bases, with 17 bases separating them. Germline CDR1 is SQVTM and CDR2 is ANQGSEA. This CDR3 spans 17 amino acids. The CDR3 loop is CSVEDVRERNDTGELFF. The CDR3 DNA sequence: TGCAGCGTTGAAGATGTCCGGGAACGAAACGACACCGGGGAGCTGTTTTTT.

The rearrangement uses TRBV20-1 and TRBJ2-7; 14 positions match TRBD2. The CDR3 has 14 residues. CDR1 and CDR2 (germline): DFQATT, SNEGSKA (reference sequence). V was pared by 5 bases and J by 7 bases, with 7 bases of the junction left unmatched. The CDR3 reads CSAPRLAGGAEQYF. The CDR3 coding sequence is TGCAGTGCTCCCCGACTAGCGGGGGGGGCGGAGCAGTACTTC.

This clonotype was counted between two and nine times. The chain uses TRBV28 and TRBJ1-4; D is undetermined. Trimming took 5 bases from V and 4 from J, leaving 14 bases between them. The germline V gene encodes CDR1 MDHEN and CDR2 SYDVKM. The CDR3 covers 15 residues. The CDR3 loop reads CASSSRASGNEKLFF. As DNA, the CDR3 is TGTGCCAGCAGTAGCCGTGCCAGCGGTAATGAAAAACTGTTTTTT.

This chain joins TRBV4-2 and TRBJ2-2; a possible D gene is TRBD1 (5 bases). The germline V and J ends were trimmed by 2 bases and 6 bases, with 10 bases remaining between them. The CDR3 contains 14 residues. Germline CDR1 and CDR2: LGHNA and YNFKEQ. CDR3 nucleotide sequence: TGTGCCAGCAGCCAACCTCAGGGCCCCGGGGAGCTGTTTTTT. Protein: CASSQPQGPGELFF.

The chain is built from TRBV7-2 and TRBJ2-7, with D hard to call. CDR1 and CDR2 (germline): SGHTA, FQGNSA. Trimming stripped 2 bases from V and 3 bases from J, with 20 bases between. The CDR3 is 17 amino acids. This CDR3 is CASSLFASWQPYYEQYF. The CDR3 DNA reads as TGTGCCAGCAGCTTATTCGCGAGTTGGCAACCGTACTACGAGCAGTACTTC.

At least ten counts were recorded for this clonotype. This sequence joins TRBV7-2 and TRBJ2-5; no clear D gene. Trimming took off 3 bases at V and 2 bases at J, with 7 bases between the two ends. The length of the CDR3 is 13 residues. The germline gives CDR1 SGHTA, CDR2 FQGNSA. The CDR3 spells CASSFIPQETQYF. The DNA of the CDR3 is TGTGCCAGCAGCTTCATTCCACAAGAGACCCAGTACTTC.

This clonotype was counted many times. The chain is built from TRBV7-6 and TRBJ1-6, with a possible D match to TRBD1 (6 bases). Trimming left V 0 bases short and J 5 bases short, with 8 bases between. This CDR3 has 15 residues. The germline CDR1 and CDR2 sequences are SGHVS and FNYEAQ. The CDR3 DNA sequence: TGTGCCAGCAGCTTAGCAACAGGGAATAATTCACCCCTCCACTTT. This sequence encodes CASSLATGNNSPLHF.

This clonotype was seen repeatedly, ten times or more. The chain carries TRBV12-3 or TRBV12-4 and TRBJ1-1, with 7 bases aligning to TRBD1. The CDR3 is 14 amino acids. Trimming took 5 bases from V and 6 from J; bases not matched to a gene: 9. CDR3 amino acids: CASSTRDRRSEAFF. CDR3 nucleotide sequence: TGTGCCAGCAGTACCCGGGACAGAAGATCTGAAGCTTTCTTT.

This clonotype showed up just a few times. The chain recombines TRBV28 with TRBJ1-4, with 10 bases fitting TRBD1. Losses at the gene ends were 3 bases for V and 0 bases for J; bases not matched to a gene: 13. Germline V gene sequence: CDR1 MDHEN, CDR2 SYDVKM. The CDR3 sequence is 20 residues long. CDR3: CASSFPRDRGRYATNEKLFF. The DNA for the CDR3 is TGTGCCAGCAGTTTTCCCCGGGACAGGGGTAGATACGCAACTAATGAAAAACTGTTTTTT.

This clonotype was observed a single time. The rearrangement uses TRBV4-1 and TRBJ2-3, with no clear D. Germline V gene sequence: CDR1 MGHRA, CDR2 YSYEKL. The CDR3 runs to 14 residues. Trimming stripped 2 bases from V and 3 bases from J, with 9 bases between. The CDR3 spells CASSQRKETDTQYF. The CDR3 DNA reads TGCGCCAGCAGCCAACGTAAAGAAACAGATACGCAGTATTTT.

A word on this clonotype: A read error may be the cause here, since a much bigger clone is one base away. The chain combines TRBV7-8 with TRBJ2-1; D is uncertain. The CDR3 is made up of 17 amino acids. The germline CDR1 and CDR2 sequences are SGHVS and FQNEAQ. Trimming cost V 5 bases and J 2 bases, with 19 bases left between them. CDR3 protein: CASSEDRRAQAYNEQFF. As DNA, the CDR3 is TGTGCCAGCAGCGAAGACCGACGAGCGCAAGCCTACAATGAGCAGTTCTTC.

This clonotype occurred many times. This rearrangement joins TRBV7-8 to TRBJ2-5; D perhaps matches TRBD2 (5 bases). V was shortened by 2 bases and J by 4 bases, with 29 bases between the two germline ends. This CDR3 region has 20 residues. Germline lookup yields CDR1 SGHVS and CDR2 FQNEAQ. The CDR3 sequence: CASSLLSRPELLVLGETQYF. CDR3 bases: TGTGCCAGCAGCTTACTTTCCCGGCCCGAGCTACTAGTCTTGGGAGAGACCCAGTACTTC.

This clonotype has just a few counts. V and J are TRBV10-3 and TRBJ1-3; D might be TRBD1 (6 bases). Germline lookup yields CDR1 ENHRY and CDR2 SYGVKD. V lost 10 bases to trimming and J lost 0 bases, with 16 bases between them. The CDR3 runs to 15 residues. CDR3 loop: CATSGDSDSGNTIYF. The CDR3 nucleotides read TGTGCCACTTCAGGGGATTCAGACTCTGGAAACACCATATATTTT.

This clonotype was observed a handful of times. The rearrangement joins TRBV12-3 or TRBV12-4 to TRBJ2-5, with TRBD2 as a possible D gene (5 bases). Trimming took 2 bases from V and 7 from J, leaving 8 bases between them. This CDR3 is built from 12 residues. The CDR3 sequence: CASSLTRVTQYF. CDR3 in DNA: TGTGCCAGCAGTTTAACGAGGGTGACCCAGTACTTC.

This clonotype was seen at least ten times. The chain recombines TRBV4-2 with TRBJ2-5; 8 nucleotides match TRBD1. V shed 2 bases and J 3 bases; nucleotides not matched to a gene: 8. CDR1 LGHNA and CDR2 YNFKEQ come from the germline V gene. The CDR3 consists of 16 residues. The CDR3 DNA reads TGTGCCAGCAGCCAATCTCATCAGGGGGCAAAAGAGACCCAGTACTTC. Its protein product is CASSQSHQGAKETQYF.